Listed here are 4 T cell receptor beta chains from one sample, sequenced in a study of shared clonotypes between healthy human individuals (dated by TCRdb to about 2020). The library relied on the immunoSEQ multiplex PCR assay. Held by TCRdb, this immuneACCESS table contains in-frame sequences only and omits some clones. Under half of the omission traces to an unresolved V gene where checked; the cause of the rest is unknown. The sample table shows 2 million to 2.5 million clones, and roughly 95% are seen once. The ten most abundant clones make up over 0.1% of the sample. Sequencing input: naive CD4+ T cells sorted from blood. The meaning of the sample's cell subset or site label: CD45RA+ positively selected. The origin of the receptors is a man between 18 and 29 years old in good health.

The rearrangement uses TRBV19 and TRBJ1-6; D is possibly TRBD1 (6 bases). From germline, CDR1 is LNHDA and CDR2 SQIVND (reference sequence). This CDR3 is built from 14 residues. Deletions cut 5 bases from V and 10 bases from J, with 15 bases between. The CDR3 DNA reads TGTGCCAGTAGTCCCAAGGGGGTGCGATCACCCCTCCACTTT. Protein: CASSPKGVRSPLHF.

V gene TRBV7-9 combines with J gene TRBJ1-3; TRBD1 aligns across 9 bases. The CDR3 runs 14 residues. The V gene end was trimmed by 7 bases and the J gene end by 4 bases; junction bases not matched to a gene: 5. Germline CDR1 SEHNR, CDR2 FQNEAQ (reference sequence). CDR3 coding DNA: TGTGCCAGCACCGAGACAGGGGGAGGAAACACCATATATTTT. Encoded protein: CASTETGGGNTIYF.

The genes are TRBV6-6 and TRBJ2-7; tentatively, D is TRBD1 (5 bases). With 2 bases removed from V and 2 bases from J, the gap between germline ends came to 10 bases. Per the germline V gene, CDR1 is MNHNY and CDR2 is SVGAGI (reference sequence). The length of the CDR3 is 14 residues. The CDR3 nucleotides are TGTGCCAGCAGTTACGAGCAGGGTGCCTACGAGCAGTACTTC. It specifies CASSYEQGAYEQYF.

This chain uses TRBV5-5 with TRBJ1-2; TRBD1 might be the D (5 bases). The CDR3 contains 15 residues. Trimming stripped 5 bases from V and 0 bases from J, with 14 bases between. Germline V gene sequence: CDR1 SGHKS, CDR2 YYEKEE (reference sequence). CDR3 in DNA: TGTGCCAGCAGTGCAGTGGCAGGGACTAACTATGGCTACACCTTC. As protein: CASSAVAGTNYGYTF.